The TCR beta chain described here comes from a study of blood T cell repertoires in COVID-19 (dated by TCRdb to 2020 to 2022). About the study as a whole: The collaborator samples originated in the United States, Italy and Spain and spanned the acute and convalescent phases of COVID-19. The dataset comprised deeply sampled blood TCRbeta repertoires from subjects exposed to, actively infected with, or recovered from COVID-19. The material from the prospective study consisted of cDNA or gDNA derived from T cells, B-cell-depleted T cells, or PBMCs. The repertoires were released in a freely available public database intended as a resource for research on the immune response to SARS-CoV-2. Sample metadata almost always included a de-identified subject ID, COVID-19 status, age in years and sex. Samples came from the ongoing ImmuneRACE study (first 160 participants) plus 1,254 subjects from 6 global collaborators. HLA class I and class II types, where available, came from metadata supplied by the sample provider rather than from assay-based typing. What the study reported, not specific to this receptor: How much clinical and demographic metadata was included differed by source and by participant, and the metadata was provided uncurated.

Collaborating institutions collected whole blood in K2EDTA tubes following their own protocols. For TCRbeta analysis, collaborator samples were shipped as frozen whole blood, as isolated PBMCs, or as DNA extracted from either sample type. TCRbeta CDR3 regions were amplified from genomic DNA using the immunoSEQ Assay, a bias-controlled multiplex PCR. The original pipeline was this. Nucleated cell counts per sample were estimated from amplification of reference gene primers within the assay. Sequence reads were collapsed and filtered to measure the absolute abundance of every unique TCRbeta CDR3 rearrangement. For each sample, productive Simpson clonality was calculated as the square root of Simpson's diversity index over productive rearrangements. TCRdb stores this immuneACCESS table with in-frame sequences only. Part of the clones is absent; in the studies checked, under half of the shortfall reflects unresolved V genes, and no reason is known for the rest. For V, J and clone size, that table is used; D and trimming come from the DNA. In this sample the table shows about 67,000 clones, 80% to 90% of which occur a single time. Of the sample, 4% to 5.5% falls within the top ten clones.

Reading from cysteine to phenylalanine, the CDR3 counts 14 amino acids. Of all the DNA, just the CDR3 is kept, 42 bases in frame from base 1. CDR1 is given as SGHTA and CDR2 as FQGNSA, both from the germline V gene. This clone was seen once. Its antigen target is currently unknown. Base qualities are missing; no much larger clone stands one base away. This TCR derives from a man aged 45-65 years with active COVID-19. The source material was peripheral blood. This chain is built from TRBV7-2 and TRBJ2-7; TRBD2 lines up with 7 middle nucleotides. Read as DNA, the sequence is TGTGCAAGTGGGAGGGCAGGGTATTCCTACGAGCAGTACTTC. It specifies CASGRAGYSYEQYF.